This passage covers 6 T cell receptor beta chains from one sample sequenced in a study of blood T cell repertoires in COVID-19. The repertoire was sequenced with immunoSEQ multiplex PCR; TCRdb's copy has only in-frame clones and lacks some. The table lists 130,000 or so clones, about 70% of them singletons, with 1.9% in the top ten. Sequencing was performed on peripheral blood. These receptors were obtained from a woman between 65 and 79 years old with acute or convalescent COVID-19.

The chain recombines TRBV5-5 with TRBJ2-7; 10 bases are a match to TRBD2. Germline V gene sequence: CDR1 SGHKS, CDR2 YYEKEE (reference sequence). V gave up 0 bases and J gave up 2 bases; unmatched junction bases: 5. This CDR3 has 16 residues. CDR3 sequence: CASSLAIAGGAYEQYF. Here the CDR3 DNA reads TGTGCCAGCAGCTTGGCCATAGCGGGAGGTGCCTACGAGCAGTACTTC.

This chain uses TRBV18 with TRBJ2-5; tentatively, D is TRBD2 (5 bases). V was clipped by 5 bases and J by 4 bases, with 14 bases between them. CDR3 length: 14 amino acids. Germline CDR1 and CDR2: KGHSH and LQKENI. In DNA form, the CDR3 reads TGTGCCAGCTCATCCTCCGGGGAAGGAGAGACCCAGTACTTC. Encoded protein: CASSSSGEGETQYF.

CDR3 region: CASSKGLAGNEQFF. Written as DNA, the CDR3 is TGTGCCAGCAGCAAGGGACTAGCAGGCAATGAGCAGTTCTTC. V gene TRBV9 combines with J gene TRBJ2-1; 9 bases are a match to TRBD2. Germline V lookup: CDR1 SGDLS, CDR2 YYNGEE. V gave up 4 bases and J gave up 6 bases; unmatched junction bases: 5. This CDR3 comprises 14 residues.

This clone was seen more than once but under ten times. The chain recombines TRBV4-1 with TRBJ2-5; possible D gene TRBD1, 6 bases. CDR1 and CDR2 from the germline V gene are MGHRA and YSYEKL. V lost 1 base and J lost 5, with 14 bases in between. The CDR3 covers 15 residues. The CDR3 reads CASSQGTGPGETQYF. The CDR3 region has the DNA TGCGCCAGCAGCCAAGGAACAGGGCCGGGGGAGACCCAGTACTTC.

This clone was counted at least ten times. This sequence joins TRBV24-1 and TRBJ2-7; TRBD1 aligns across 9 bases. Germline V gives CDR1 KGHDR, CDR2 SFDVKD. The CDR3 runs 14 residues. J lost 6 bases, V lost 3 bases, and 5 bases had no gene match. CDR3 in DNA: TGTGCCACCAGTGATGGGACAGGGCCTACCGAGCAGTACTTC. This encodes CATSDGTGPTEQYF.

This CDR3 is CATSRDLEQGRRTQYF. DNA for the CDR3: TGTGCCACCAGCAGAGATCTGGAACAGGGGAGACGGACGCAGTATTTT. The chain employs TRBV15 and TRBJ2-3, with 7 bases aligning to TRBD1. Germline CDR1 is LNHNV and CDR2 is YYDKDF (reference sequence). J was trimmed by 9 bases and V by 0 bases; bases with no gene match: 12. This CDR3 comprises 16 residues.